This TCR beta chain comes out of a study of shared clonotypes between healthy human individuals. Whole-study findings and limits: It was observed that about 5% of naive CD4 clonotypes were shared across several donors.

Turning to this clone: Antigen unknown. At one end, the junction sequence differs from germline, possibly due to a read error.

In the authors' workflow: Junction-only sequences produced by ImmunoSEQ had no quality scores, so filtering differed. Generated by immunoSEQ multiplex PCR, the TCRdb table keeps only in-frame clones and is missing some. Clone size and the V and J calls come from that table; the DNA yielded D and trimming. The sample lists about 980,000 clones, 70% to 85% seen once, with about 1.5% in the top ten. The TCR comes from a man aged 18 to 30 in good health. The sample taken for sequencing was memory CD4+ T cells sorted from blood. The subset was: CD45RA-negative fraction.

The CDR3: CASSERGGTEKLFF. The CDR3 DNA reads TGTGCCAGCAGTGAACGGGGGGGTACTGAAAAACTGTTTTTT. The chain carries TRBV10-3 and TRBJ1-4, with D maybe TRBD1 (5 bases). The CDR3 extends over 14 amino acids. Germline V CDR1 and CDR2: ENHRY, SYGVKD.